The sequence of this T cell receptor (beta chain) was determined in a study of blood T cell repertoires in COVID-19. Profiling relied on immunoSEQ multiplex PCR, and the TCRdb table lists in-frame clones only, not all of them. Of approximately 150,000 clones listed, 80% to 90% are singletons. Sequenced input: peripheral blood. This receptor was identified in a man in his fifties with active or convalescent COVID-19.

CDR3 sequence: CASSERTVKSSYNEQFF. The CDR3 DNA sequence: TGCGCCAGCAGCGAAAGGACAGTAAAGAGCTCCTACAATGAGCAGTTCTTC. This chain joins TRBV5-1 and TRBJ2-1; D perhaps matches TRBD1 (6 bases). V was shortened by 4 bases and J by 0 bases, with 17 bases between the two germline ends. The CDR3 has 17 residues. In germline, CDR1 is SGHRS, CDR2 YFSETQ.